This passage covers 12 T cell receptor beta chains from one sample sequenced in a study of vaccination effects on CD4 cells after COVID-19. Sequencing in the ViraFEST assay came after antigen-specific CD4+ T cells had been expanded with viral peptide pools, which were used to stimulate PBMC. The authors isolated CD4+ T cells after around 10 days of culture. Two doses of either BNT162b2 or mRNA-1273 were given to each participant. The antigens for these receptors are not known. Measured with immunoSEQ multiplex PCR; TCRdb has only the in-frame clones, and not every one. This sample has about 33,000 clones, with roughly two thirds found just once. The sample here was CD4+ T cells from PBMCs cultured with HCoV-229E spike peptides, taken after COVID-19 vaccination. The receptors originated from a human donor who received a COVID-19 vaccine.

The chain links TRBV6-1 to TRBJ2-7; 14 bases agree with TRBD2. The CDR3 loop spans 16 amino acids. With V trimmed by 4 bases and J by 3 bases, 5 bases remained unmatched. Germline V gene data show CDR1 as MNHNS and CDR2 as SASEGT. This CDR3 reads CASSGGLAGGIYEQYF. For the CDR3, the DNA is TGTGCCAGCAGTGGAGGACTAGCGGGGGGTATCTACGAGCAGTACTTC.

This chain joins TRBV2 and TRBJ2-7, with D unclear. The ends were cut back, 2 bases at V and 3 bases at J, with 14 bases in the middle. From germline, CDR1 is SNHLY and CDR2 FYNNEI. This CDR3 comprises 15 residues. CDR3 nucleotide sequence: TGTGCCAGCAGTGAAAAGGTCCTGGTTCGCTACGAGCAGTACTTC. It specifies CASSEKVLVRYEQYF.

This chain uses TRBV19 with TRBJ2-7; TRBD1 matches 7 bases. Trimming at V came to 6 bases and at J to 7 bases, leaving 9 bases not matched to a gene. Germline V gene lookup returns CDR1 LNHDA and CDR2 SQIVND (reference sequence). This CDR3 contains 13 residues. The chain's CDR3 is CASSVNRDREQYF. The CDR3 DNA follows: TGTGCCAGTAGCGTTAACCGGGACAGAGAGCAGTACTTC.

This clone came up a few times. V gene TRBV19 combines with J gene TRBJ1-3; 7 bases match TRBD1. Germline V gene data show CDR1 as LNHDA and CDR2 as SQIVND (reference sequence). The CDR3 totals 16 residues. The junction had 5 bases not matched to a gene; V was cut back by 3 bases and J by 0 bases. The CDR3, as DNA: TGTGCCAGTAGTATCGGGGGACAGATCTCTGGAAACACCATATATTTT. It codes for CASSIGGQISGNTIYF.

This clone has more than one count but fewer than ten. The rearrangement links TRBV30 to TRBJ1-1; 7 bases align to TRBD1. The CDR3 has 17 residues. Germline CDR1 is GTSNPN and CDR2 is SVGIG (reference sequence). The ends lost 6 bases at V and 2 bases at J; junction bases unmatched: 18. The DNA of the CDR3 is TGTGCCTGCCGGATGGGACAGCTTAGAAGTCCAAACACTGAAGCTTTCTTT. It is translated as CACRMGQLRSPNTEAFF.

This clone has a handful of counts. V usage is TRBV19 and J usage is TRBJ1-5; D might be TRBD1 (5 bases). The CDR3 runs to 15 residues. Germline assignment: CDR1 LNHDA and CDR2 SQIVND (reference sequence). Trimming pared 0 bases from V and 5 bases from J, leaving 11 bases between. The CDR3 protein is CASSIDGGDHQPQHF. In DNA form, the CDR3 reads TGTGCCAGTAGTATAGACGGGGGGGACCATCAGCCCCAGCATTTT. The variable domain in full, with the rest retrieved from reference TRBV19 and TRBJ1-5, is DGGITQSPKYLFRKEGQNVTLSCEQNLNHDAMYWYRQDPGQGLRLIYYSQIVNDFQKGDIAEGYSVSREKKESFPLTVTSAQKNPTAFYLCASSIDGGDHQPQHFGDGTRLSIL.

The rearrangement joins TRBV12-3 or TRBV12-4 to TRBJ1-4, with no clear D. The CDR3 totals 13 residues. The V and J ends lost 3 bases and 13 bases respectively, with 15 bases between them. The CDR3 DNA follows: TGTGCCAGCAGTTTTTCTGTGGGAGGGCGACTGTTTTTT. Residues: CASSFSVGGRLFF.

The chain recombines TRBV6-6 with TRBJ1-2; no reliable D call. Trimming left V 0 bases short and J 0 bases short, with 11 bases between. Germline values: CDR1 MNHNY, CDR2 SVGAGI (reference sequence). The CDR3 runs to 16 residues. The CDR3 bases are TGTGCCAGCAGTTACTCGATGGCACAAGCTAACTATGGCTACACCTTC. As protein: CASSYSMAQANYGYTF.

This rearrangement joins TRBV5-1 to TRBJ2-7; D perhaps matches TRBD1 (6 bases). CDR1 is SGHRS and CDR2 is YFSETQ in the germline V gene. The CDR3 is 14 residues long. Trimming took 4 bases from V and 0 from J, leaving 11 bases between them. This CDR3 reads CASSPGQFSYEQYF. The CDR3 coding sequence is TGCGCCAGCAGCCCAGGACAGTTCTCCTACGAGCAGTACTTC.

The chain links TRBV5-1 to TRBJ1-1, with 8 bases that match TRBD1. Germline V lookup: CDR1 SGHRS, CDR2 YFSETQ. The V and J ends lost 9 bases and 1 base, in that order; junction bases with no gene match: 8. The length of the CDR3 is 14 residues. The CDR3 sequence is CATGQGLRNTEAFF. DNA of the CDR3: TGCGCCACAGGACAGGGCTTGAGGAACACTGAAGCTTTCTTT.

V gene TRBV7-9 combines with J gene TRBJ1-5, with no clear D. CDR1 SEHNR and CDR2 FQNEAQ come from the germline V gene (reference sequence). This CDR3 comprises 12 residues. The V end lost 0 bases, the J end lost 3 bases, and 0 bases lay between the germline ends. Here the CDR3 DNA reads TGTGCCAGCAGCTTAGCCAATCAGCCCCAGCATTTT. Its protein is CASSLANQPQHF.

The genes are TRBV5-6 and TRBJ2-7; maybe TRBD1 (5 bases). The CDR3 has 13 amino acids. In germline, CDR1 is SGHDT, CDR2 YYEEEE. With 0 bases removed from V and 4 bases from J, the gap between germline ends came to 8 bases. CDR3 DNA: TGTGCCAGCAGCTTGGGACAGAATTACGAGCAGTACTTC. Residues: CASSLGQNYEQYF.